This record looks at one TCR beta chain sequence and its context. What it binds is unknown. This entry is derived from a study of cytomegalovirus exposure and HLA in healthy donors. Study conclusions and caveats: A later analysis appeared to link common viral pathogens to several of the most significant clusters. TCR sequences were mostly rare, though some public TCRs occurred in many donors.

Primers for the PCR totalled 60 Vbeta and 13 Jbeta. Per the study methods: About 11 million of the about 80 million unique TCR beta chains counted in a later analysis were shared. Only in-frame clones appear in the TCRdb table, and some are missing; sequencing was by immunoSEQ multiplex PCR. The V and J calls and clone size are taken from that table; D and trimming were inferred from the DNA. This sample carries fewer than 250,000 clones, under 80% of them seen once, and the ten largest clones take around 0.2%. This CDR3 has 14 residues. The V and J ends lost 5 bases and 2 bases respectively, with 10 bases between them. Germline V gives CDR1 MNHEY, CDR2 SMNVEV (reference sequence).

The chain links TRBV27 to TRBJ1-3, with D possibly TRBD1 on 5 matching bases. The sequenced material came from PBMCs. This sequence was found in a girl aged 2 to 10 in good health and CMV-seronegative. CDR3 region: CASSDQGPGNTIYF. The CDR3 DNA follows: TGTGCCAGCAGTGATCAGGGTCCTGGAAACACCATATATTTT.